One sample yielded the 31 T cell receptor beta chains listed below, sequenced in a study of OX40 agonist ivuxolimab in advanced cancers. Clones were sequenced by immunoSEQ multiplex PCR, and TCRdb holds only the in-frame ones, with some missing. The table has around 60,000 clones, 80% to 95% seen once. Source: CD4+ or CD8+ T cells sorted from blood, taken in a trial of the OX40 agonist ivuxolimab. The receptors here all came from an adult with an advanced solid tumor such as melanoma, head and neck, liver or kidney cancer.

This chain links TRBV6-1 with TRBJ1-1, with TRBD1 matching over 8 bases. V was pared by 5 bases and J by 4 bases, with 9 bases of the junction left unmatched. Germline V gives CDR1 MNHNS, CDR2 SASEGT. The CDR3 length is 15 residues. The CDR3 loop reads CASSPSQGGGTEAFF. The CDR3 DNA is TGTGCCAGCAGTCCCTCACAGGGGGGGGGCACTGAAGCTTTCTTT.

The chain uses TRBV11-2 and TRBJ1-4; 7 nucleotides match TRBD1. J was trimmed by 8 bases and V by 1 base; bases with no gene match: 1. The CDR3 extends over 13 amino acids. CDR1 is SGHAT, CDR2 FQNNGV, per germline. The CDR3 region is CASSLGQGEKLFF. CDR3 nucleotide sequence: TGTGCCAGCAGCTTAGGACAGGGCGAAAAACTGTTTTTT.

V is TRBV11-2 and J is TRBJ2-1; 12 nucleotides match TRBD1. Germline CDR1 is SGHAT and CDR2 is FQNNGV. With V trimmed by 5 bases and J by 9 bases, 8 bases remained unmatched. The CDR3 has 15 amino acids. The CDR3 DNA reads TGTGCCAGCAGCGCCACGGGACAGGGGGCAGGTGAGCAGTTCTTC. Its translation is CASSATGQGAGEQFF.

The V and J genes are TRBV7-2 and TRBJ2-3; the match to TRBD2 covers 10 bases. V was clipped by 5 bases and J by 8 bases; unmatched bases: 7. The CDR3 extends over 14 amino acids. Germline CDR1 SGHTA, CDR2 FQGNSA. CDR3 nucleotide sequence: TGTGCCAGCAGCCCGCCCGGGACTAGCGTTACGCAGTATTTT. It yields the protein CASSPPGTSVTQYF.

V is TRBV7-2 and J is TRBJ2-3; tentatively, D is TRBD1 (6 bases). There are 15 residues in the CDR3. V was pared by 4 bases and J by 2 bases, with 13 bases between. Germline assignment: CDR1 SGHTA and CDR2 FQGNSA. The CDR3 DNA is TGTGCCAGCAGCTCACAGGGAATCGCCACAGATACGCAGTATTTT. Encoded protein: CASSSQGIATDTQYF.

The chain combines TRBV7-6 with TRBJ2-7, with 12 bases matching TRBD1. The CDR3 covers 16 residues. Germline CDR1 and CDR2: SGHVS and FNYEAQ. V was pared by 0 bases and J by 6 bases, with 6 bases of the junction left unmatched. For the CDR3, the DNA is TGTGCCAGCAGCTTAGCCTCCGGGACAGGGGGCTTCGAGCAGTACTTC. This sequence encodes CASSLASGTGGFEQYF.

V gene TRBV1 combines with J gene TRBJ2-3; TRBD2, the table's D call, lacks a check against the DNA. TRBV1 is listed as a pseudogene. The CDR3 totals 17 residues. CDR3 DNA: TGCACCAGCAGCCAGTTCGGAGGAGAGTACGGCACAGATACGCAGTATTTT. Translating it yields CTSSQFGGEYGTDTQYF.

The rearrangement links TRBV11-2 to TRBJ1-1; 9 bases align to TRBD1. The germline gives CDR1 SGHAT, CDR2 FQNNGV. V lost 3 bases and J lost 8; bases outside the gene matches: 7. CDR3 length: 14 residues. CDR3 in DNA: TGTGCCAGCAGCTTGGGACAGGGATTAGGCGAAGCTTTCTTT. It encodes CASSLGQGLGEAFF.

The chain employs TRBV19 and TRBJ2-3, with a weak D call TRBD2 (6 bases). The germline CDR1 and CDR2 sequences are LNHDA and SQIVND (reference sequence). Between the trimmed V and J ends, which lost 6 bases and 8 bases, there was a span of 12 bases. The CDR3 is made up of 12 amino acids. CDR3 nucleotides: TGTGCCAGTAGCCCTCGGAGGGGTACGCAGTATTTT. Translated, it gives CASSPRRGTQYF.

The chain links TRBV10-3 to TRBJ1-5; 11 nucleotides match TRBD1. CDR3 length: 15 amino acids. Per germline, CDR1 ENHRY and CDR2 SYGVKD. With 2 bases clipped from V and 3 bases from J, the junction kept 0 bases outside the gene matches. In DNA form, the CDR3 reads TGTGCCATCAGTGAGGGACAGGGGGCCAATCAGCCCCAGCATTTT. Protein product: CAISEGQGANQPQHF.

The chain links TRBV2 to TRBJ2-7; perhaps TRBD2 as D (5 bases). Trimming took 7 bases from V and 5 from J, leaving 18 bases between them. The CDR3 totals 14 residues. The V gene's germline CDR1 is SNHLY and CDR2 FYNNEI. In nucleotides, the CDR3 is TGTGCCAGCACCGAGCCCTGGGCGCGGGACGAGCAGTACTTC. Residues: CASTEPWARDEQYF. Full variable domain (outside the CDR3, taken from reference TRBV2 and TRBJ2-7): EPEVTQTPSHQVTQMGQEVILRCVPISNHLYFYWYRQILGQKVEFLVSFYNNEISEKSEIFDDQFSVERPDGSNFTLKIRSTKLEDSAMYFCASTEPWARDEQYFGPGTRLTVT.

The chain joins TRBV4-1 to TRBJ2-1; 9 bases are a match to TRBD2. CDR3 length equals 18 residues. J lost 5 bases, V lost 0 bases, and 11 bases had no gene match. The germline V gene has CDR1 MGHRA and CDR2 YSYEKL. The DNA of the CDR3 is TGCGCCAGCAGCCAAGAGGGGGCAATAGCGGGAGAGGACAATGAGCAGTTCTTC. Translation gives CASSQEGAIAGEDNEQFF.

CDR3 DNA: TGTGCCAGCAGGGTTTCCGTAGCTAACTATGGCTACACCTTC. This codes for CASRVSVANYGYTF. V gene TRBV6-5 combines with J gene TRBJ1-2, with no clear D. The V gene lost 6 bases and the J gene lost 0 bases, with 11 bases spanning the gap. The CDR3 contains 14 residues. Germline loops: CDR1 MNHEY, CDR2 SVGAGI.

The CDR3 sequence: CASSLAPAQGYGYTF. In DNA, the CDR3 is TGTGCCAGCAGTTTAGCCCCCGCACAGGGGTATGGCTACACCTTC. The gene calls are TRBV27 and TRBJ1-2; 7 positions match TRBD1. V shed 2 bases, J shed 5 bases, and the junction held 8 bases outside the gene matches. Germline V gives CDR1 MNHEY, CDR2 SMNVEV (reference sequence). This CDR3 is 15 amino acids long.

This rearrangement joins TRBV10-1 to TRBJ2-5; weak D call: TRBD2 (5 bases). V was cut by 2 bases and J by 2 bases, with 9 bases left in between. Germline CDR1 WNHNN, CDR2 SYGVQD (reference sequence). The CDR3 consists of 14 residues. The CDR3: CASSERLSQETQYF. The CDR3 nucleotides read TGCGCCAGCAGTGAGAGACTAAGTCAAGAGACCCAGTACTTC.

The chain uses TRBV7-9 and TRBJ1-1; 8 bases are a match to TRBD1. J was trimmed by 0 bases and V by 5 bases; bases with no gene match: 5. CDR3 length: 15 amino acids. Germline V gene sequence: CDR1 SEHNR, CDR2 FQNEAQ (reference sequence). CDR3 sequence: CASSRQGTMNTEAFF. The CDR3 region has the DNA TGTGCCAGCAGCCGACAGGGGACCATGAACACTGAAGCTTTCTTT.

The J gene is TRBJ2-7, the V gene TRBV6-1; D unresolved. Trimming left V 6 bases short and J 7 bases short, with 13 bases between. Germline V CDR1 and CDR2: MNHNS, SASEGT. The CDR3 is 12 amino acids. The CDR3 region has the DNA TGTGCCAGCAGCCTGTCCCCCTCGGAGCAGTACTTC. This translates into CASSLSPSEQYF.

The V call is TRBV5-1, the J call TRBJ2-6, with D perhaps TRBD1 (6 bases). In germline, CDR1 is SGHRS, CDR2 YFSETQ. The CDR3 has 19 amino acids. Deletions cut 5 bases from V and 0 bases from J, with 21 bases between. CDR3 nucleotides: TGCGCCAGCAGAACTTTCGGTACAGGGTCACCCTCTGGGGCCAACGTCCTGACTTTC. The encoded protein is CASRTFGTGSPSGANVLTF. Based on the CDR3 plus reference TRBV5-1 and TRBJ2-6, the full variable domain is KAGVTQTPRYLIKTRGQQVTLSCSPISGHRSVSWYQQTPGQGLQFLFEYFSETQRNKGNFPGRFSGRQFSNSRSEMNVSTLELGDSALYLCASRTFGTGSPSGANVLTFGAGSRLTVL.

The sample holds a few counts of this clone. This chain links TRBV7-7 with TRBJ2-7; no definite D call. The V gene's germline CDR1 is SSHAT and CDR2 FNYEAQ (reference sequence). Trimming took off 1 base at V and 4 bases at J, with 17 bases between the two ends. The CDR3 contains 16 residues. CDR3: CASSLDPQVIHYEQYF. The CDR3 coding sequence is TGTGCCAGCAGCTTAGATCCGCAGGTAATACATTACGAGCAGTACTTC.

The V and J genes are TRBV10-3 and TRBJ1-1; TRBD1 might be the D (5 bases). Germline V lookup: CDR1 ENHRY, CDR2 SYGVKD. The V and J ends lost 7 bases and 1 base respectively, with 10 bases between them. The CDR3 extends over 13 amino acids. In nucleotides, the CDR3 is TGTGCCATCAAGCCGACAGAGAACACTGAAGCTTTCTTT. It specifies CAIKPTENTEAFF.

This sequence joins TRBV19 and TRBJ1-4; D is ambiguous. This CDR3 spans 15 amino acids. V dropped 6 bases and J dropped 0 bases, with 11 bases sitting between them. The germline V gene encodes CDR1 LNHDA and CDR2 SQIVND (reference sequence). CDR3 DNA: TGTGCCAGTAGACCAATTGCTGCAACTAATGAAAAACTGTTTTTT. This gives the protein CASRPIAATNEKLFF.

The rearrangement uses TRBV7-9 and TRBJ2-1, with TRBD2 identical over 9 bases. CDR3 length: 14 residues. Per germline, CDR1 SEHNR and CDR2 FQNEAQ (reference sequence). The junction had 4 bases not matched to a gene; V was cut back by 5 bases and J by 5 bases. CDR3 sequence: CASSPTSGHNEQFF. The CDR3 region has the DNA TGTGCCAGCAGCCCGACTAGCGGCCACAATGAGCAGTTCTTC. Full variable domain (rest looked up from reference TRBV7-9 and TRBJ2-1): DTGVSQNPRHKITKRGQNVTFRCDPISEHNRLYWYRQTLGQGPEFLTYFQNEAQLEKSRLLSDRFSAERPKGSFSTLEIQRTEQGDSAMYLCASSPTSGHNEQFFGPGTRLTVL.

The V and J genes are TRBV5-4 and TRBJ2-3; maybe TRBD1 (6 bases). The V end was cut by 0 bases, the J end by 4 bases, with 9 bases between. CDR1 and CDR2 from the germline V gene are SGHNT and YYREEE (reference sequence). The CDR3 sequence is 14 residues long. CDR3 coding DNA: TGTGCCAGCAGCTTGGCCGGACAGTCAGATACGCAGTATTTT. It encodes CASSLAGQSDTQYF.

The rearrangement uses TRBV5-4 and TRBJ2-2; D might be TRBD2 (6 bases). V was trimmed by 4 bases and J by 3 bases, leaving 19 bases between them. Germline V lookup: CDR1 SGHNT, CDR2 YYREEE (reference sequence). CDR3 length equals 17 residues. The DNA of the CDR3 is TGTGCCAGCAGCCCACTTCTTTCGGGAGATCACACCGGGGAGCTGTTTTTT. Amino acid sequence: CASSPLLSGDHTGELFF.

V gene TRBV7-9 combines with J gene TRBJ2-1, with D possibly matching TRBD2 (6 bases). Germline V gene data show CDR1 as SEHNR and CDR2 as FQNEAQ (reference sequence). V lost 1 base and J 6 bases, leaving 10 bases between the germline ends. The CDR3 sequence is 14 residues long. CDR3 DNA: TGTGCCAGCAGCTTAGTGGGAGGTTTCAATGAGCAGTTCTTC. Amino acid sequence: CASSLVGGFNEQFF.

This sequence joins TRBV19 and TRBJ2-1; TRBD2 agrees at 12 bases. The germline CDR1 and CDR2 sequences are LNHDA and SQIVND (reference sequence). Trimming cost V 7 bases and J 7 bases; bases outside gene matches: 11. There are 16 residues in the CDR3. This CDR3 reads CASNRRTSGTLNEQFF. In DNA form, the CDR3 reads TGTGCCAGTAACCGACGGACTAGCGGGACCTTAAATGAGCAGTTCTTC. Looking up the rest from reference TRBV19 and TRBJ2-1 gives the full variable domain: DGGITQSPKYLFRKEGQNVTLSCEQNLNHDAMYWYRQDPGQGLRLIYYSQIVNDFQKGDIAEGYSVSREKKESFPLTVTSAQKNPTAFYLCASNRRTSGTLNEQFFGPGTRLTVL.

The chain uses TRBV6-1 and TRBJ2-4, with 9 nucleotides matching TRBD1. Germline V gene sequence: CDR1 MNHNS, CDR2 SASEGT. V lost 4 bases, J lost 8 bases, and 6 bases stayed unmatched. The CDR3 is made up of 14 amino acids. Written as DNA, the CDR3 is TGTGCCAGCAGTGTTGGGACAGGGAGGGACATTCAGTACTTC. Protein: CASSVGTGRDIQYF.

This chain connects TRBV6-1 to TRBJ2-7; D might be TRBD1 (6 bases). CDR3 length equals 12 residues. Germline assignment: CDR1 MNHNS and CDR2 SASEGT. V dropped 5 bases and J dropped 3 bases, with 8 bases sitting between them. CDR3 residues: CASSIQGYEQYF. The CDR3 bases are TGTGCCAGCAGTATACAGGGCTACGAGCAGTACTTC.

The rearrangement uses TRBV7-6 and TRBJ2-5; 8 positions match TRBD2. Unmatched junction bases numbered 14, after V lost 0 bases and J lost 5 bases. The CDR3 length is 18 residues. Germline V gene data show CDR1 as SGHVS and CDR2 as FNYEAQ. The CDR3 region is CASSLAIASGRRKETQYF. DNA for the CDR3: TGTGCCAGCAGCTTAGCTATTGCCAGCGGGAGAAGGAAGGAGACCCAGTACTTC.

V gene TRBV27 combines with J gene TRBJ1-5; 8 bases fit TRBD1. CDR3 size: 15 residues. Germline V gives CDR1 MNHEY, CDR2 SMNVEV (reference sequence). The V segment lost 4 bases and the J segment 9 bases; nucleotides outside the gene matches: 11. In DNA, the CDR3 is TGTGCCAGCAGTTCCCGGGACAGGTACCGAGGGCCCCAGCATTTT. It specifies CASSSRDRYRGPQHF.

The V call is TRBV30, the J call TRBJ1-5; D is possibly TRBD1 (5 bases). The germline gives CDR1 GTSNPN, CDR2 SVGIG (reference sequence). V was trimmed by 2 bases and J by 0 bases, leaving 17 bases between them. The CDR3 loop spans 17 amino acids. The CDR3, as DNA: TGTGCCTGGAGTCGAGGGGACGGAGGCGGTAGCAATCAGCCCCAGCATTTT. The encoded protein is CAWSRGDGGGSNQPQHF.